This is a list of T cell receptor beta chains from one sample in a study of blood T cell repertoires in COVID-19. Assay used: immunoSEQ multiplex PCR; TCRdb lists only in-frame clones, some missing. The sample has tens of thousands of clones; about 76% are singletons. Sequenced sample: peripheral blood. The receptors originated from a woman aged 80 or over with active or convalescent COVID-19. CDR3s include the opening cysteine and the closing phenylalanine or tryptophan. The order of the fields is clone size, D gene, J gene, V gene, CDR3 protein, CDR3 DNA. A D gene is named only where the DNA matches it firmly. Some rows have no size entry. The others give once, few or many, or a class for an expanded clone.

- TRBD1 TRBJ1-1 TRBV18 CASSLGAGDRNTEAFF TGTGCCAGCTCACTTGGGGCCGGGGACAGGAACACTGAAGCTTTCTTT
few TRBD1 TRBJ1-2 TRBV4-3 CASSQVGTGGGYGYTF TGCGCCAGCAGCCAAGTGGGAACAGGGGGAGGGTATGGCTACACCTTC
- - TRBJ2-3 TRBV5-8 CASSPVREEADTQYF TGTGCCAGCAGCCCCGTCAGAGAGGAGGCAGATACGCAGTATTTT
- - TRBJ1-2 TRBV6-5 CASTFRSGLGGYTF TGTGCCAGCACCTTTCGTTCGGGGTTGGGTGGCTACACCTTC
once - TRBJ1-1 TRBV2 CASRDDRNTEAFF TGTGCCAGCAGAGACGACAGAAACACTGAAGCTTTCTTT
once - TRBJ2-1 TRBV7-2 CASSLAGGRGDEQFF TGTGCCAGCAGCTTAGCGGGGGGGCGAGGGGATGAGCAGTTCTTC
- TRBD2 TRBJ2-7 TRBV6-5 CASSGTRRDEQYF TGTGCCAGCAGCGGGACTAGAAGAGACGAGCAGTACTTC
- - TRBJ2-3 TRBV20-1 CSAPSGDTQYF TGCAGTGCCCCGAGTGGAGATACGCAGTATTTT
once TRBD1 TRBJ1-5 TRBV28 CASSLVARAGGVWNQPQHF TGTGCCAGCAGTTTAGTGGCCCGGGCAGGGGGCGTTTGGAATCAGCCCCAGCATTTT
- TRBD1 TRBJ2-2 TRBV5-4 CASSSGQGENTGELFF TGTGCCAGCAGCAGTGGACAGGGAGAGAACACCGGGGAGCTGTTTTTT
once - TRBJ1-1 TRBV6-5 CASSYSRKTEAFF TGTGCCAGCAGTTACTCTAGAAAGACTGAAGCTTTCTTT
- TRBD1 TRBJ2-7 TRBV29-1 CSVGAGGTSYEQYF TGCAGCGTTGGCGCAGGGGGTACCTCCTACGAGCAGTACTTC
- - TRBJ2-1 TRBV27 CASSLGLGADEQFF TGTGCCAGCAGTTTGGGATTAGGGGCGGATGAGCAGTTCTTC
- - TRBJ1-5 TRBV19 CASNDRQYQPQHF TGTGCCAGTAATGACAGGCAGTATCAGCCCCAGCATTTT
few - TRBJ1-2 TRBV6-2/TRBV6-3 CASSLGLLANYGYTF TGTGCCAGCAGCCTAGGACTGTTAGCTAACTATGGCTACACCTTC
- TRBD1 TRBJ1-1 TRBV12-3/TRBV12-4 CASWDRPNTEAFF TGTGCCAGTTGGGACAGGCCGAACACTGAAGCTTTCTTT
once TRBD1 TRBJ2-1 TRBV3-1/TRBV3-2 CASSRLRQGNEQFF TGTGCCAGCAGCCGCCTCCGACAGGGCAATGAGCAGTTCTTC
- - TRBJ2-7 TRBV2 CASNPGTSAEQYF TGTGCCAGCAACCCAGGGACTTCGGCCGAGCAGTACTTC
- - TRBJ2-7 TRBV4-1 CASSHQRGGHEQYF TGCGCCAGCAGCCACCAGAGGGGGGGCCACGAGCAGTACTTC
- TRBD1 TRBJ1-1 TRBV29-1 CSVEEGGQQAFF TGCAGCGTTGAAGAGGGGGGACAGCAAGCTTTCTTT
- - TRBJ2-7 TRBV20-1 CSASPGSYEQYF TGCAGTGCCAGTCCGGGGTCCTACGAGCAGTACTTC
- TRBD1 TRBJ1-2 TRBV6-6 CASSPRDRSYGYTF TGTGCCAGCAGTCCTCGGGACAGGAGCTATGGCTACACCTTC
few - TRBJ1-2 TRBV27 CASSSDRFGYTF TGTGCCAGCAGCTCTGACAGGTTTGGCTACACCTTC
- TRBD1 TRBJ1-5 TRBV28 CASSRTGGGQPQHF TGTGCCAGCAGTCGCACAGGGGGCGGGCAGCCCCAGCATTTT
- - TRBJ2-1 TRBV2 CASSVGSSNEQFF TGTGCCAGCAGTGTCGGTAGCTCCAATGAGCAGTTCTTC
- TRBD1 TRBJ2-3 TRBV6-2/TRBV6-3 CASSSPDRGTYTDTQYF TGTGCCAGCAGTTCCCCGGACAGGGGGACTTACACAGATACGCAGTATTTT
- - TRBJ1-6 TRBV30 CAWSNDPGTYKNSPLHF TGTGCCTGGAGTAACGACCCCGGGACATATAAAAATTCACCCCTCCACTTT
- - TRBJ1-3 TRBV30 CAWMGGFGNTIYF TGTGCCTGGATGGGGGGGTTTGGAAACACCATATATTTT
- - TRBJ1-3 TRBV7-9 CASSLAGSYSGNTIYF TGTGCCAGCAGCTTAGCGGGCAGCTACTCTGGAAACACCATATATTTT
- - TRBJ2-2 TRBV5-5 CASSLDGGAETGELFF TGTGCCAGCAGCTTGGATGGGGGGGCCGAGACCGGGGAGCTGTTTTTT
few - TRBJ2-5 TRBV11-2 CASSYDQLYRAQYF TGTGCCAGCAGTTACGACCAACTTTACAGAGCCCAGTACTTC
- TRBD2 TRBJ2-7 TRBV5-3 CARSLRLAGGRCMSYEQYF TGTGCCAGAAGCTTACGACTAGCGGGGGGGCGGTGTATGTCCTACGAGCAGTACTTC
- TRBD1 TRBJ1-5 TRBV2 CASRRGGDQPQHF TGTGCCAGCCGACGAGGGGGCGACCAGCCCCAGCATTTT
- - TRBJ2-7 TRBV15 CATSSSSSGAPHYEQYF TGTGCCACCAGCAGTAGTTCTTCAGGGGCCCCCCACTACGAGCAGTACTTC
- - TRBJ1-3 TRBV20-1 CSASRDSGNTIYF TGCAGTGCTAGTCGTGACAGTGGAAACACCATATATTTT
- - TRBJ1-1 TRBV28 CASSLTGKLEAFF TGTGCCAGCAGCCTTACAGGGAAGCTTGAAGCTTTCTTT
few - TRBJ2-5 TRBV14 CASSQGHGVWKETQYF TGTGCCAGCAGCCAAGGACACGGGGTATGGAAAGAGACCCAGTACTTC
- - TRBJ1-2 TRBV4-3 CASSQDLRQFYGYTF TGCGCCAGCAGCCAAGATCTTCGACAGTTCTATGGCTACACCTTC
once - TRBJ1-2 TRBV28 CASNTLDRIYGYTF TGTGCCAGCAACACTTTGGACAGAATCTATGGCTACACCTTC
- - TRBJ1-2 TRBV30 CAWSPGGGYGYTF TGTGCCTGGAGTCCCGGGGGGGGCTATGGCTACACCTTC
- TRBD2 TRBJ2-7 TRBV5-4 CASRLAGGPYEQYF TGTGCTTCCCGGCTGGCGGGGGGCCCCTACGAGCAGTACTTC
- - TRBJ1-3 TRBV7-9 CASRRGGESSGNTIYF TGTGCCAGCAGGCGAGGTGGCGAAAGCTCTGGAAACACCATATATTTT
- TRBD1 TRBJ1-1 TRBV7-2 CASSITGGGAEAFF TGTGCCAGCAGTATAACAGGGGGCGGTGCTGAAGCTTTCTTT
- TRBD1 TRBJ1-2 TRBV5-1 CASSPGQGAVVYGYTF TGCGCCAGCAGCCCGGGACAGGGGGCTGTCGTCTATGGCTACACCTTC
- - TRBJ2-7 TRBV10-1 CASRNSLKKNYEQYF TGCGCCAGCAGGAACAGTCTTAAAAAAAACTACGAGCAGTACTTC
- TRBD2 TRBJ2-5 TRBV6-2/TRBV6-3 CASSYSPAGGRETQYF TGTGCCAGCAGTTACTCCCCAGCGGGGGGACGAGAGACCCAGTACTTC
- TRBD1 TRBJ2-3 TRBV27 CASSTPGQPMDTQYF TGTGCCAGCAGTACTCCGGGACAGCCCATGGATACGCAGTATTTT
many TRBD1 TRBJ1-2 TRBV6-5 CASLGEGTGDYGYTF TGTGCCAGCTTGGGGGAGGGGACAGGGGACTATGGCTACACCTTC
- TRBD1 TRBJ1-5 TRBV6-6 CATWDSDFSNQPQHF TGTGCCACCTGGGACAGCGACTTTAGCAATCAGCCCCAGCATTTT
- - TRBJ1-6 TRBV15 CATSRGGNSPLHF TGTGCCACCAGCAGAGGAGGCAATTCACCCCTCCACTTT
- TRBD1 TRBJ1-1 TRBV9 CASSKGQGLAEAFF TGTGCCAGCAGCAAGGGACAGGGATTGGCTGAAGCTTTCTTT
few TRBD1 TRBJ1-6 TRBV5-1 CASSRGQELNSPLHF TGCGCCAGCAGCCGGGGACAGGAGCTCAATTCACCCCTCCACTTT